One sample yielded the 11 T cell receptor beta chains listed below, sequenced in a study of cytomegalovirus exposure and HLA in healthy donors. The study ran its PCR with 60 Vbeta and 13 Jbeta primers. Sequencing was performed with immunoSEQ multiplex PCR; in TCRdb, only in-frame clones are kept and a portion is missing. The repertoire holds 95,000 to 150,000 clones, with around 77% as singletons. Specimen: PBMCs. The receptors originated from a man between 18 and 35 years old in good health and CMV-seropositive.

A single count supports this clone. This CDR3 is also generated by other DNA sequences in the sample. This rearrangement joins TRBV27 to TRBJ2-7; the match to TRBD1 covers 10 bases. CDR1 is MNHEY, CDR2 SMNVEV, per germline (reference sequence). The CDR3 has 14 amino acids. V lost 2 bases and J lost 2; bases outside the gene matches: 0. The CDR3 sequence is CASSLGQGAYEQYF. CDR3 in DNA: TGTGCCAGCAGTTTAGGACAGGGGGCCTACGAGCAGTACTTC.

The chain has TRBV5-1 and TRBJ1-4; 10 nucleotides agree with TRBD1. This CDR3 spans 15 amino acids. V was clipped by 4 bases and J by 5 bases; unmatched bases: 5. Per the germline V gene, CDR1 is SGHRS and CDR2 is YFSETQ. For the CDR3, the DNA is TGCGCCAGCAGCACAGGACAGGGGGTGAATGAAAAACTGTTTTTT. Translated: CASSTGQGVNEKLFF. Full variable domain (missing parts from reference TRBV5-1 and TRBJ1-4): KAGVTQTPRYLIKTRGQQVTLSCSPISGHRSVSWYQQTPGQGLQFLFEYFSETQRNKGNFPGRFSGRQFSNSRSEMNVSTLELGDSALYLCASSTGQGVNEKLFFGSGTQLSVL.

The rearrangement joins TRBV19 to TRBJ1-1; tentative D call: TRBD1 (5 bases). V was shortened by 10 bases and J by 0 bases, with 15 bases between the two germline ends. In germline, CDR1 is LNHDA, CDR2 SQIVND (reference sequence). This CDR3 spans 14 amino acids. The CDR3 DNA reads as TGTGCCACCGACGACAGATTCATGAACACTGAAGCTTTCTTT. Translating it yields CATDDRFMNTEAFF.

This clone was seen more than once but under ten times. The chain recombines TRBV27 with TRBJ1-5; 9 positions match TRBD1. V was pared by 5 bases and J by 4 bases, with 15 bases of the junction left unmatched. Per the germline V gene, CDR1 is MNHEY and CDR2 is SMNVEV (reference sequence). The CDR3 is 18 residues long. Written as DNA, the CDR3 is TGTGCCAGCAGTCCTACCGGGACAGGGCGCAACGGGAATCAGCCCCAGCATTTT. Translating it yields CASSPTGTGRNGNQPQHF.

The chain combines TRBV19 with TRBJ1-5, with unresolved D. The CDR3 sequence is 15 residues long. V was pared by 7 bases and J by 0 bases, with 13 bases between. Germline V gene lookup returns CDR1 LNHDA and CDR2 SQIVND (reference sequence). In DNA form, the CDR3 reads TGTGCCAGTATTCCGCAGTCCTCTAGCAATCAGCCCCAGCATTTT. Protein sequence: CASIPQSSSNQPQHF.

The genes are TRBV6-4 and TRBJ2-2; 7 nucleotides match TRBD2. V shed 9 bases and J 3 bases; nucleotides not matched to a gene: 7. Looked up from germline, CDR1 is MRHNA and CDR2 is SNTAGT. This CDR3 has 14 amino acids. CDR3: CARGRRGYTGELFF. The CDR3 nucleotides are TGTGCCAGAGGGCGGCGGGGGTACACCGGGGAGCTGTTTTTT.

The CDR3 DNA is TGTGCCAGCAGTTTATCGGGCAGGTATAATTCACCCCTCCACTTT. It encodes CASSLSGRYNSPLHF. The chain is built from TRBV27 and TRBJ1-6; D ambiguous. Germline CDR1 reads MNHEY; CDR2 reads SMNVEV (reference sequence). This CDR3 comprises 15 residues. V was clipped by 0 bases and J by 4 bases, with 7 bases between them.

The chain has TRBV19 and TRBJ1-2, with 8 bases lining up with TRBD1. The CDR3 covers 15 residues. The V gene's germline CDR1 is LNHDA and CDR2 SQIVND (reference sequence). V dropped 4 bases and J dropped 6; count of bases not matched to a gene: 10. DNA of the CDR3: TGTGCCAGTAGTACCCTTTCGACAGGGGATGATGGCTACACCTTC. Encoded protein: CASSTLSTGDDGYTF.

The V call is TRBV28, the J call TRBJ2-1; D is unresolved. V lost 3 bases, J lost 4 bases, and 7 bases lay in between. The length of the CDR3 is 13 residues. Germline assignment: CDR1 MDHEN and CDR2 SYDVKM. The CDR3 region is CASSLKLYNEQFF. As DNA, the CDR3 is TGTGCCAGCAGTTTGAAGCTATACAATGAGCAGTTCTTC.

This clone was observed a few times. The rearrangement links TRBV7-8 to TRBJ1-2, with 9 nucleotides matching TRBD1. Per the germline V gene, CDR1 is SGHVS and CDR2 is FQNEAQ. The CDR3 extends over 16 amino acids. With V trimmed by 1 base and J by 7 bases, 10 bases remained unmatched. The CDR3 sequence is CASSLEGTGLSRGYTF. CDR3 bases: TGTGCCAGCAGCTTAGAAGGGACAGGGTTATCGCGTGGCTACACCTTC.

The chain is built from TRBV12-5 and TRBJ1-3; the D gene is possibly TRBD1 (5 bases). Trimming pared 0 bases from V and 0 bases from J, leaving 9 bases between. This CDR3 comprises 16 residues. From germline, CDR1 is LGHNT and CDR2 FRNRAP. The CDR3 loop is CASGLVVQASGNTIYF. The CDR3 DNA is TGTGCTAGTGGTTTGGTCGTACAGGCCTCTGGAAACACCATATATTTT.